This T cell receptor beta chain was retrieved from a study of human T cells and chemical hapten exposure. Study information: Patch tests applied 0.01% DPC to the upper back and were scored after 6 days. TCR yield per sample varied, mainly due to pooled library volumes.

This CDR3 is built from 11 residues. The V end lost 5 bases, the J end lost 5 bases, and 9 bases lay between the germline ends. Germline V gene sequence: CDR1 SQVTM, CDR2 ANQGSEA. TCRdb re-called the RACE reads through MiXCR, storing one row per CDR3 protein. The sample holds some 360,000 distinct CDR3 sequences, about 5.1% seen once. This clonotype was counted many times. As to time point: pre-sensitization, week 0. Sample treatment: therapeutic diphenylcyclopropenone sensitization with weekly scalp DPC. This sample comprised whole blood, obtained in connection with sensitization to the hapten diphenylcyclopropenone (DPC). The sequence was collected from a woman in her fifties or sixties with alopecia areata. Some clones in this sample may be carry-over from other donors' samples. This chain connects TRBV29-1 to TRBJ2-5; D not certain. The CDR3 region has the DNA TGCAGCGTTCTCCTCTCCGAGACCCAGTACTTC. It encodes CSVLLSETQYF.